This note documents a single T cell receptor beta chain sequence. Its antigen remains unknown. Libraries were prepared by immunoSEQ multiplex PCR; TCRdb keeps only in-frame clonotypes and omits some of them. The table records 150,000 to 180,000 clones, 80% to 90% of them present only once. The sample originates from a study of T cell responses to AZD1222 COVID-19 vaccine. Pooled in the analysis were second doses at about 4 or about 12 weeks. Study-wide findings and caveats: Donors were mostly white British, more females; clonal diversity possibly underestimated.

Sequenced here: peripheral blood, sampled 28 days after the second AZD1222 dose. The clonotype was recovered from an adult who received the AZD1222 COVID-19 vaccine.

CDR3 in DNA: TGTGCCAGCAGTGCCTCCCAATACAATGAGCAGTTCTTC. Translating gives CASSASQYNEQFF. This rearrangement joins TRBV12-3 or TRBV12-4 to TRBJ2-1; D remains ambiguous. The length of the CDR3 is 13 residues. Trimming removed 5 bases from V and 4 bases from J, with 9 bases in between.